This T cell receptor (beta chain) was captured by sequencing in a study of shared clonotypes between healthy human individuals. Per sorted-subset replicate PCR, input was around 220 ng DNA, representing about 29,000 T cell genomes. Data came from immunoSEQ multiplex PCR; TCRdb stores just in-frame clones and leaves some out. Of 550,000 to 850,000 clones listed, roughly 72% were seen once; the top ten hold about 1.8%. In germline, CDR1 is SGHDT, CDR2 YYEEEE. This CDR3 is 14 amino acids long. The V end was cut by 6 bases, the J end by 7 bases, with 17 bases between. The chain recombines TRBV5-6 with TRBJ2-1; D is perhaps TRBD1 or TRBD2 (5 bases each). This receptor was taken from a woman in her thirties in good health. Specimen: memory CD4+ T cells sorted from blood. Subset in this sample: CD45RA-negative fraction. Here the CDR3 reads CASTESGWGNEQFF. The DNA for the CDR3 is TGTGCCAGCACCGAATCCGGATGGGGGAATGAGCAGTTCTTC.